Below, one T cell receptor beta chain is given with its context. This specimen belongs to a study of CD8 T cells in Susac syndrome. The RNA input was roughly 0.45 to 1 ug, and it was reverse transcribed with random hexamers. TCRdb called the immunoSEQ multiplex PCR reads again in MiXCR, with one record for every CDR3 protein. The sample consists of 95,000 to 150,000 distinct CDR3 sequences, about 92% of them appearing once. The CD8+ and CD4+ T cells were isolated magnetically using a negative isolation approach, whereas the TEMRA cells were enriched by FACS. The sequence came from a human donor with multiple sclerosis. Sample: CD8+ T cells from PBMCs.

CDR3 sequence (DNA): TGCAGTGCTAGTGTGGGAATGAACACTGAAGCTTTCTTT. Encoded protein: CSASVGMNTEAFF. The chain employs TRBV20-1 and TRBJ1-1; no definite D call. The CDR3 is made up of 13 amino acids. Germline V CDR1 and CDR2: DFQATT, SNEGSKA (reference sequence). V lost 3 bases to trimming and J lost 0 bases, with 8 bases between them.